This T cell receptor (beta chain) stems from a study of identical twins. V was pared by 5 bases and J by 4 bases, with 14 bases between. The CDR3 spans 13 residues. Germline V gives CDR1 SQVTM, CDR2 ANQGSEA. A template switching step contributed a universal primer site, while unique molecular identifiers were present in the cDNA. MiXCR was run by TCRdb on the 5' RACE reads, yielding one entry per CDR3 protein. The table records around 1.7 million distinct CDR3 sequences, roughly a third of them present only once. The sample taken for sequencing was cord blood. The receptor was derived from a newborn girl in good health. The gene calls are TRBV29-1 and TRBJ1-2, with D possibly matching TRBD1 (6 bases). This chain's CDR3 is CSVRGRTVYGYTF. The CDR3 DNA reads TGCAGCGTTCGGGGTCGGACAGTCTATGGCTACACCTTC.